Below are 7 T cell receptor beta chains sequenced from a single sample in a study of T cell repertoires in cytomegalovirus infection. TCRdb re-called the reads through MiXCR, storing one row per CDR3 protein. The sample has under 200,000 distinct CDR3 sequences, roughly 9.8% seen once. The sample was PBMCs. All receptors derive from a human donor in good health (CMV status not recorded). Some clones in this sample may be carry-over from other donors' samples.

This clonotype appeared many times. The J gene is TRBJ2-2, the V gene TRBV7-2; no clear D gene. Trimming removed 5 bases at V and 5 bases at J, with 6 bases between. CDR1 SGHTA and CDR2 FQGNSA come from the germline V gene. The CDR3 is 12 residues long. CDR3 sequence (DNA): TGTGCCAGCAGCACCGATACCGGGGAGCTGTTTTTT. It is translated as CASSTDTGELFF.

This clonotype was observed a handful of times. The chain combines TRBV12-3 or TRBV12-4 with TRBJ1-5; unclear D gene. V was shortened by 7 bases and J by 9 bases, with 22 bases between the two germline ends. The CDR3 length is 15 residues. The CDR3 nucleotides are TGTGCCAGCACTCCTCCCAGTGGAATCTTTGTGCCCCAGCATTTT. Residues: CASTPPSGIFVPQHF.

This clonotype was detected a few times. The genes are TRBV7-9 and TRBJ1-1; perhaps TRBD1 as D (5 bases). Looked up from germline, CDR1 is SEHNR and CDR2 is FQNEAQ (reference sequence). V was pared by 5 bases and J by 1 base, with 11 bases between. The CDR3 covers 14 residues. The DNA for the CDR3 is TGTGCCAGCAGCGCGGGGGGATCGAACACTGAAGCTTTCTTT. This gives the protein CASSAGGSNTEAFF. Variable domain in full (rest from reference TRBV7-9 and TRBJ1-1): DTGVSQNPRHKITKRGQNVTFRCDPISEHNRLYWYRQTLGQGPEFLTYFQNEAQLEKSRLLSDRFSAERPKGSFSTLEIQRTEQGDSAMYLCASSAGGSNTEAFFGQGTRLTVV.

This clonotype turned up a few times. The chain combines TRBV28 with TRBJ2-7, with 8 nucleotides matching TRBD2. CDR1 MDHEN and CDR2 SYDVKM come from the germline V gene. This CDR3 has 15 residues. J was trimmed by 4 bases and V by 1 base; bases with no gene match: 6. The CDR3 bases are TGTGCCAGCAGTTTATCGAGCGGGGGTGTTTACGAGCAGTACTTC. Amino acids: CASSLSSGGVYEQYF. Together with reference TRBV28 and TRBJ2-7, the CDR3 gives the full variable domain: DVKVTQSSRYLVKRTGEKVFLECVQDMDHENMFWYRQDPGLGLRLIYFSYDVKMKEKGDIPEGYSVSREKKERFSLILESASTNQTSMYLCASSLSSGGVYEQYFGPGTRLTVT.

This clonotype was recorded at least ten times. V and J are TRBV7-8 and TRBJ2-7, with unresolved D. Per the germline V gene, CDR1 is SGHVS and CDR2 is FQNEAQ. V lost 0 bases, J lost 4 bases, and 10 bases lay in between. The CDR3 runs 14 residues. The CDR3 region is CASSLAGRLYEQYF. The CDR3 DNA reads TGTGCCAGCAGCTTAGCGGGCAGGTTATACGAGCAGTACTTC.

This clonotype was detected ten times or more. The chain links TRBV7-2 to TRBJ1-5; TRBD1 matches at 10 bases. The germline gives CDR1 SGHTA, CDR2 FQGNSA. V gave up 6 bases and J gave up 8 bases; unmatched junction bases: 7. This CDR3 region has 14 residues. CDR3 nucleotide sequence: TGTGCCAGCAGTTGGGGACAGGGGACAGAGCCCCAGCATTTT. It is translated as CASSWGQGTEPQHF.

This clonotype was seen just once. J is TRBJ1-5 and V is TRBV4-1, with D unresolved. Trimming pared 4 bases from V and 5 bases from J, leaving 12 bases between. CDR3 size: 14 residues. The germline V gene encodes CDR1 MGHRA and CDR2 YSYEKL. The CDR3 protein is CASSLLFGDQPQHF. The DNA for the CDR3 is TGCGCCAGCAGCCTATTATTTGGCGATCAGCCCCAGCATTTT.